The 20 T cell receptor beta chains reported below all come from one sample, sequenced in a study of T cell repertoires in cytomegalovirus infection. MiXCR was run by TCRdb on the reads, yielding one entry per CDR3 protein. Among roughly 87,000 distinct CDR3 sequences listed, about 29% were seen once. No cognate antigen is known for these TCRs. Sample: CD8+ T cells from cultured PBMCs, taken from culture after CMV antigen stimulation. These receptors all stem from a human donor in good health (CMV status not recorded). Some clones in this sample may be carry-over from other donors' samples.

The chain recombines TRBV27 with TRBJ2-3; 10 bases are a match to TRBD2. Germline V gene sequence: CDR1 MNHEY, CDR2 SMNVEV (reference sequence). CDR3 length: 20 residues. V shed 7 bases, J shed 2 bases, and the junction held 21 bases outside the gene matches. The CDR3 DNA sequence: TGTGCCAGCAACAAAAACTCGGTGGGTAACAGCGGGGGGGCCACAGATACGCAGTATTTT. It encodes CASNKNSVGNSGGATDTQYF.

This chain connects TRBV2 to TRBJ1-4, with D perhaps matching TRBD1 (5 bases). The V end was cut by 3 bases, the J end by 2 bases, with 13 bases between. The CDR3 loop spans 16 amino acids. CDR1 is SNHLY, CDR2 FYNNEI, per germline. CDR3 region: CASSDSSGLTNEKLFF. As DNA, the CDR3 is TGTGCCAGCAGTGACAGCTCGGGGCTCACTAATGAAAAACTGTTTTTT.

The chain couples TRBV4-1 to TRBJ1-1; D might be TRBD1 (5 bases). The CDR3 runs to 15 residues. Deletions cut 3 bases from V and 1 base from J, with 12 bases between. The germline V gene has CDR1 MGHRA and CDR2 YSYEKL. CDR3 sequence: CASSQSGRGNTEAFF. CDR3 DNA sequence: TGCGCCAGCAGCCAGTCAGGGCGGGGGAACACTGAAGCTTTCTTT.

This clonotype appeared a few times. The rearrangement uses TRBV12-3 or TRBV12-4 and TRBJ2-1; D is unresolved. V was trimmed by 6 bases and J by 9 bases, leaving 12 bases between them. The CDR3 contains 12 residues. As DNA, the CDR3 is TGTGCCAGCAGAGAAGACGACGGTGAGCAGTTCTTC. It encodes CASREDDGEQFF.

This clonotype is medium-sized in the sample. The V call is TRBV7-9, the J call TRBJ2-1; D remains unclear. Trimming cost V 5 bases and J 5 bases, with 13 bases left between them. The V gene's germline CDR1 is SEHNR and CDR2 FQNEAQ (reference sequence). This CDR3 is 14 amino acids long. The CDR3 region has the DNA TGTGCCAGCAGCCTAGACGGCGTAAACAATGAGCAGTTCTTC. It specifies CASSLDGVNNEQFF.

This clonotype has a count of ten or more. The chain recombines TRBV6-1 with TRBJ1-1; D may be TRBD1 (6 bases). Germline CDR1 is MNHNS and CDR2 is SASEGT. CDR3 length: 18 amino acids. V dropped 0 bases and J dropped 0 bases, with 17 bases sitting between them. CDR3 nucleotide sequence: TGTGCCAGCAGTGAAGCGATCCCAGGACAGCTCATGAACACTGAAGCTTTCTTT. Amino acids: CASSEAIPGQLMNTEAFF.

The chain links TRBV13 to TRBJ2-7, with D possibly being TRBD2 (6 bases). The CDR3 totals 14 residues. V was trimmed by 3 bases and J by 0 bases, leaving 9 bases between them. Germline CDR1 is PRHDT and CDR2 is FYEKMQ (reference sequence). Here the CDR3 reads CASSFAGNSYEQYF. CDR3 sequence (DNA): TGTGCCAGCAGCTTTGCGGGGAACTCCTACGAGCAGTACTTC.

This clonotype was counted many times. As DNA, the CDR3 is TGTGCCAGCAGCTGGGACAGGGGGCTTACTGAAGCTTTCTTT. Translating it yields CASSWDRGLTEAFF. V gene TRBV7-8 combines with J gene TRBJ1-1; the match to TRBD1 covers 12 bases. Trimming took 4 bases from V and 5 from J; bases not matched to a gene: 2. The CDR3 contains 14 residues. The germline V gene has CDR1 SGHVS and CDR2 FQNEAQ.

The chain links TRBV5-1 to TRBJ2-3, with 8 bases matching TRBD2. The V segment lost 4 bases and the J segment 4 bases; nucleotides outside the gene matches: 8. The germline CDR1 and CDR2 sequences are SGHRS and YFSETQ. The CDR3 spans 15 residues. CDR3 nucleotides: TGCGCCAGCAGCCCCGGGGGGGCCCATCCAGATACGCAGTATTTT. This encodes CASSPGGAHPDTQYF. The full variable domain, in which reference TRBV5-1 and TRBJ2-3 provide the parts outside the CDR3, is KAGVTQTPRYLIKTRGQQVTLSCSPISGHRSVSWYQQTPGQGLQFLFEYFSETQRNKGNFPGRFSGRQFSNSRSEMNVSTLELGDSALYLCASSPGGAHPDTQYFGPGTRLTVL.

The chain employs TRBV12-5 and TRBJ1-1; D unclear. V was cut by 3 bases and J by 0 bases, with 14 bases left in between. The CDR3 totals 16 residues. Looked up from germline, CDR1 is LGHNT and CDR2 is FRNRAP. The CDR3 region has the DNA TGTGCTAGTGGTTTCTGGAGTGGCCGGCTGAACACTGAAGCTTTCTTT. Translation gives CASGFWSGRLNTEAFF.

This clonotype was seen ten or more times. The rearrangement uses TRBV7-6 and TRBJ2-7; D might be TRBD2 (6 bases). V was cut by 4 bases and J by 1 base, with 14 bases left in between. Per germline, CDR1 SGHVS and CDR2 FNYEAQ. This CDR3 contains 15 residues. CDR3 protein: CASSSLGGASYEQYF. CDR3 bases: TGTGCCAGCAGCTCCCTTGGCGGGGCGTCCTACGAGCAGTACTTC. Full variable domain (rest looked up from reference TRBV7-6 and TRBJ2-7): GAGVSQSPRYKVTKRGQDVALRCDPISGHVSLYWYRQALGQGPEFLTYFNYEAQQDKSGLPNDRFSAERPEGSISTLTIQRTEQRDSAMYRCASSSLGGASYEQYFGPGTRLTVT.

The gene calls are TRBV7-6 and TRBJ2-1, with 12 positions matching TRBD2. The CDR3 runs to 17 residues. In germline, CDR1 is SGHVS, CDR2 FNYEAQ. J was trimmed by 1 base and V by 5 bases; bases with no gene match: 6. The CDR3 coding sequence is TGTGCCAGCAGCCCTAGGACTAGCGGGGCGTCCTACAATGAGCAGTTCTTC. This codes for CASSPRTSGASYNEQFF.

J is TRBJ2-3 and V is TRBV2, with 8 bases that match TRBD2. This CDR3 is built from 16 residues. The germline V gene encodes CDR1 SNHLY and CDR2 FYNNEI. V lost 9 bases to trimming and J lost 0 bases; unmatched junction nucleotides: 11. This CDR3 is CARLDPLAASTDTQYF. CDR3 in DNA: TGTGCCAGACTCGACCCACTAGCGGCGAGCACAGATACGCAGTATTTT.

The V gene is TRBV27, the J gene TRBJ2-7; the D gene is possibly TRBD1 (5 bases). Germline lookup yields CDR1 MNHEY and CDR2 SMNVEV (reference sequence). The V gene lost 5 bases and the J gene lost 0 bases, with 17 bases spanning the gap. The CDR3 covers 16 residues. The DNA of the CDR3 is TGTGCCAGCAGTACAGATAGGGGTAAACACTCCTACGAGCAGTACTTC. The encoded protein is CASSTDRGKHSYEQYF.

Many counts were recorded for this clonotype. The chain combines TRBV7-6 with TRBJ2-7, with 8 nucleotides matching TRBD2. The CDR3 has 12 residues. The J segment lost 6 bases and the V segment lost 5 bases, leaving 3 bases of the junction unmatched. Germline CDR1 reads SGHVS; CDR2 reads FNYEAQ. The CDR3 coding sequence is TGTGCCAGCAGCGCCCTAGCGGGCGAGCAGTACTTC. Its translation: CASSALAGEQYF.

The chain couples TRBV11-2 to TRBJ2-7; 7 bases line up with TRBD1. Germline loops: CDR1 SGHAT, CDR2 FQNNGV. V was clipped by 4 bases and J by 2 bases; unmatched bases: 5. This CDR3 contains 14 residues. The CDR3 region has the DNA TGTGCCAGCAGCTACGGGACAGAAGCCTACGAGCAGTACTTC. It encodes CASSYGTEAYEQYF.

The rearrangement uses TRBV19 and TRBJ2-3; TRBD1 matches 10 bases. Losses at the gene ends were 7 bases for V and 12 bases for J; bases not matched to a gene: 7. This CDR3 region has 12 residues. Per germline, CDR1 LNHDA and CDR2 SQIVND (reference sequence). CDR3 coding DNA: TGTGCCAGTAAAGAAGGGACAGGGGAACAGTATTTT. Residues: CASKEGTGEQYF.

This clonotype was seen many times. This rearrangement joins TRBV5-5 to TRBJ2-5; TRBD1 aligns across 8 bases. Germline-derived CDR1 and CDR2 are SGHKS and YYEKEE (reference sequence). The CDR3 consists of 15 residues. J gave up 3 bases and V 6 bases, and 10 bases lay outside the gene matches. The DNA for the CDR3 is TGTGCCAGCATGATAGACAGGGGTGCGGAAGAGACCCAGTACTTC. Translated, it gives CASMIDRGAEETQYF.

This clonotype was seen repeatedly, ten times or more. The CDR3 DNA sequence: TGTGCCAGCAGCTTAAATTTGCTAGCGGGGGGCCCCTACGAGCAGTACTTC. It encodes CASSLNLLAGGPYEQYF. The chain uses TRBV7-2 and TRBJ2-7, with 11 bases identical to TRBD2. CDR1 is SGHTA, CDR2 FQGNSA, per germline. The CDR3 consists of 17 residues. V lost 2 bases and J lost 2; bases outside the gene matches: 8.

This clonotype was counted between two and nine times. The chain recombines TRBV28 with TRBJ1-2; no clear D. Germline V lookup: CDR1 MDHEN, CDR2 SYDVKM. The CDR3 sequence is 17 residues long. Trimming removed 5 bases at V and 0 bases at J, with 19 bases between. CDR3 in amino acids: CASSPGRHFRTNYGYTF. DNA for the CDR3: TGTGCCAGCAGTCCCGGCAGGCACTTCAGGACTAACTATGGCTACACCTTC.